This entry lists 22 T cell receptor beta chains sequenced from one sample in a study of blood T cell repertoires in COVID-19. The table came from immunoSEQ multiplex PCR; TCRdb's copy has only in-frame clones and leaves some out. The sample lists about 130,000 clones; roughly 74% were seen once. The source material was peripheral blood. The receptor source for this set is a man aged 60 to 75 with acute or convalescent COVID-19.

The CDR3 DNA sequence: TGCAGCGTCTACGAGGTTATGGGGCGCACCGGGGAGCTGTTTTTT. It encodes CSVYEVMGRTGELFF. The V and J genes are TRBV29-1 and TRBJ2-2; the D gene is possibly TRBD1 (5 bases). This CDR3 has 15 amino acids. CDR1 SQVTM and CDR2 ANQGSEA come from the germline V gene. Trimming took 6 bases from V and 4 from J, leaving 18 bases between them.

V usage is TRBV6-1 and J usage is TRBJ1-2; 9 bases fit TRBD1. The CDR3 covers 14 residues. Germline V gives CDR1 MNHNS, CDR2 SASEGT. After removal of 2 bases from V and 8 bases from J, the junction contained 6 bases not matched to a gene. This CDR3 is CASSERWTGEGYTF. DNA of the CDR3: TGTGCCAGCAGTGAACGCTGGACAGGGGAAGGCTACACCTTC.

The V and J genes are TRBV21-1 and TRBJ2-5; the table's D call of TRBD2 was not tested on the DNA. TRBV21-1 is tagged as a pseudogene. The length of the CDR3 is 11 residues. DNA of the CDR3: TGTGCCCGGGGGGGGAAAGAGACCCAGTACTTC. Its translation is CARGGKETQYF.

The chain links TRBV12-5 to TRBJ2-7, with 7 bases matching TRBD2. The CDR3 loop spans 12 amino acids. CDR1 is LGHNT and CDR2 is FRNRAP in the germline V gene. Germline trimming cut 5 bases from V and 5 bases from J; bases unmatched to any gene: 3. CDR3 in DNA: TGTGCTAGTGGTCCCGGGACTAACGAGCAGTACTTC. Protein: CASGPGTNEQYF.

This clone has only a few counts. The genes are TRBV7-2 and TRBJ2-2, with no clear D. V was cut by 3 bases and J by 2 bases, with 10 bases left in between. Germline CDR1 is SGHTA and CDR2 is FQGNSA. The CDR3 totals 15 residues. CDR3 sequence (DNA): TGTGCCAGCAGCTTTTCAGATTTTAACACCGGGGAGCTGTTTTTT. It encodes CASSFSDFNTGELFF.

The CDR3 region has the DNA TGTGCCAGCAGCCAATTCATCTACAGTACCTATGGCTACACCTTC. Its protein product is CASSQFIYSTYGYTF. The chain carries TRBV9 and TRBJ1-2; D unclear. In germline, CDR1 is SGDLS, CDR2 YYNGEE. CDR3 size: 15 residues. Trimming removed 4 bases from V and 4 bases from J, with 17 bases in between.

The chain uses TRBV29-1 and TRBJ1-4; D is possibly TRBD1 (6 bases). From germline, CDR1 is SQVTM and CDR2 ANQGSEA. Trimming removed 4 bases at V and 6 bases at J, with 12 bases between. The CDR3 spans 13 residues. The CDR3 sequence: CSVVVTGDEKLFF. In DNA form, the CDR3 reads TGCAGCGTTGTGGTGACAGGCGATGAAAAACTGTTTTTT.

The chain carries TRBV19 and TRBJ2-3; 8 nucleotides align to TRBD1. The CDR3 contains 14 residues. Germline V gene lookup returns CDR1 LNHDA and CDR2 SQIVND (reference sequence). Trimming at V came to 6 bases and at J to 1 base, leaving 3 bases not matched to a gene. The CDR3 nucleotides are TGTGCCAGTAGATCGACAGGGGGCACAGATACGCAGTATTTT. Translating gives CASRSTGGTDTQYF.

In this sample, this clone turned up once. This CDR3 reads CAPVMSGGNQPQHF. In DNA form, the CDR3 reads TGCGCCCCAGTAATGTCGGGGGGCAATCAGCCCCAGCATTTT. The rearrangement joins TRBV5-1 to TRBJ1-5; tentatively, D is TRBD1 (5 bases). CDR3 length: 14 amino acids. V lost 10 bases and J 2 bases, leaving 16 bases between the germline ends. Germline-derived CDR1 and CDR2 are SGHRS and YFSETQ. Based on the CDR3 plus reference TRBV5-1 and TRBJ1-5, the full variable domain is KAGVTQTPRYLIKTRGQQVTLSCSPISGHRSVSWYQQTPGQGLQFLFEYFSETQRNKGNFPGRFSGRQFSNSRSEMNVSTLELGDSALYLCAPVMSGGNQPQHFGDGTRLSIL.

V and J are TRBV4-2 and TRBJ2-7, with 9 bases lining up with TRBD1. The CDR3 contains 18 residues. Per the germline V gene, CDR1 is LGHNA and CDR2 is YNFKEQ. J was trimmed by 5 bases and V by 4 bases; bases with no gene match: 18. The CDR3 reads CASSRVLTGGADGNEQYF. In nucleotides, the CDR3 is TGTGCCAGCAGCCGCGTACTAACAGGGGGCGCGGATGGCAACGAGCAGTACTTC.

The chain links TRBV6-4 to TRBJ2-3; TRBD1 matches at 7 bases. This CDR3 is built from 16 residues. V was clipped by 5 bases and J by 2 bases; unmatched bases: 10. CDR1 is MRHNA and CDR2 is SNTAGT in the germline V gene. The CDR3 DNA follows: TGTGCCAGCAGTCAACAGGGGATAATGGACACAGATACGCAGTATTTT. This sequence encodes CASSQQGIMDTDTQYF.

This chain joins TRBV27 and TRBJ1-1, with a weak D call TRBD1 (6 bases). Trimming took 3 bases from V and 9 from J, leaving 17 bases between them. This CDR3 is built from 14 residues. The germline CDR1 and CDR2 sequences are MNHEY and SMNVEV (reference sequence). CDR3 amino acids: CASSFSHNRVKAFF. The CDR3 bases are TGTGCCAGCAGTTTTTCCCACAACAGGGTAAAAGCTTTCTTT.

This clone was recorded many times. V usage is TRBV6-1 and J usage is TRBJ2-7, with 11 bases fitting TRBD1. The CDR3 spans 13 residues. Germline CDR1 MNHNS, CDR2 SASEGT. The V segment lost 3 bases and the J segment 7 bases; nucleotides outside the gene matches: 2. The CDR3 region has the DNA TGTGCCAGCAGTGACGGGACAGGGGGAGAGCAGTACTTC. Amino acid sequence: CASSDGTGGEQYF.

The chain has TRBV9 and TRBJ1-3; D not certain. Germline V gene sequence: CDR1 SGDLS, CDR2 YYNGEE. This CDR3 spans 16 amino acids. The V end was cut by 0 bases, the J end by 3 bases, with 13 bases between. The CDR3: CASSVAQNKDGNTIYF. CDR3 DNA: TGTGCCAGCAGCGTAGCACAGAACAAGGATGGAAACACCATATATTTT.

The J gene is TRBJ1-1, the V gene TRBV10-2, with D unclear. Trimming took 3 bases from V and 0 from J, leaving 14 bases between them. This CDR3 contains 16 residues. Germline CDR1 WSHSY, CDR2 SAAADI. The CDR3 nucleotides read TGCGCCAGCAGTGACCCCCCAGGTTACCTGAACACTGAAGCTTTCTTT. Its translation is CASSDPPGYLNTEAFF.

The chain links TRBV2 to TRBJ1-5; 7 nucleotides line up with TRBD1. CDR1 is SNHLY, CDR2 FYNNEI, per germline. J gave up 0 bases and V 3 bases, and 8 bases lay outside the gene matches. The CDR3 runs to 17 residues. CDR3 DNA: TGTGCCAGCAGTGATAACAGGGGTACGTTTAGCAATCAGCCCCAGCATTTT. Its protein is CASSDNRGTFSNQPQHF.

This clone was seen a few times. The chain employs TRBV4-2 and TRBJ1-6, with D possibly matching TRBD1 (6 bases). The CDR3 sequence is 16 residues long. V was cut by 1 base and J by 10 bases, with 17 bases left in between. Per germline, CDR1 LGHNA and CDR2 YNFKEQ. The CDR3 is CASSQVGRGERSPLHF. The CDR3 nucleotides read TGTGCCAGCAGCCAAGTCGGCAGGGGCGAGCGGTCACCCCTCCACTTT.

The genes are TRBV2 and TRBJ2-7, with 10 nucleotides matching TRBD1. The CDR3 consists of 14 residues. CDR1 and CDR2 from the germline V gene are SNHLY and FYNNEI. Losses at the gene ends were 8 bases for V and 2 bases for J; bases not matched to a gene: 6. In nucleotides, the CDR3 is TGTGCCAGCTTCCGGGACAGGGGACCCTACGAGCAGTACTTC. Encoded protein: CASFRDRGPYEQYF.

The chain links TRBV9 to TRBJ1-5, with D tentatively TRBD1 (5 bases). V dropped 4 bases and J dropped 4 bases, with 12 bases sitting between them. Germline assignment: CDR1 SGDLS and CDR2 YYNGEE. This CDR3 comprises 14 residues. The CDR3: CASSTWGGNQPQHF. The CDR3 DNA follows: TGTGCCAGCAGCACATGGGGGGGAAATCAGCCCCAGCATTTT.

V usage is TRBV10-3 and J usage is TRBJ2-1; a possible D gene is TRBD1 (6 bases). V gave up 3 bases and J gave up 10 bases, with 7 bases separating them. Germline assignment: CDR1 ENHRY and CDR2 SYGVKD. CDR3 length: 11 residues. This chain's CDR3 is CAISDGGEQFF. The CDR3 region has the DNA TGTGCCATCAGTGATGGGGGCGAGCAGTTCTTC.

This chain uses TRBV19 with TRBJ2-2; the D is unclear. The CDR3 extends over 11 amino acids. V was pared by 9 bases and J by 6 bases, with 8 bases between. CDR1 is LNHDA and CDR2 is SQIVND in the germline V gene (reference sequence). The CDR3 bases are TGTGCCAGATCCTACCCCGGGGAGCTGTTTTTT. It codes for CARSYPGELFF.

The chain recombines TRBV9 with TRBJ2-1; unclear D gene. V gave up 0 bases and J gave up 7 bases, with 11 bases separating them. Germline-derived CDR1 and CDR2 are SGDLS and YYNGEE. This CDR3 is built from 14 residues. The CDR3 nucleotides read TGTGCCAGCAGCGTAGTACAAAACCCGAATGAGCAGTTCTTC. Protein sequence: CASSVVQNPNEQFF.